This section outlines one T cell receptor beta chain sequence together with its context. Libraries were prepared by immunoSEQ multiplex PCR; TCRdb keeps only in-frame clonotypes and omits some of them. The table lists some 12,000 clones, under 85% of them singletons. Germline trimming cut 8 bases from V and 1 base from J; bases unmatched to any gene: 6. The CDR3 runs 14 residues. The sample originates from a study of technical replicates of blood from a handful of donors. V usage is TRBV6-7 and J usage is TRBJ2-5; 8 bases align to TRBD1. TRBV6-7 is an ORF; its function is uncertain. This receptor was taken from a human donor in good health. Input material: PBMCs. The CDR3 sequence: CASPGQGGQETQYF. In DNA form, the CDR3 reads TGTGCCAGCCCTGGACAGGGCGGCCAAGAGACCCAGTACTTC.